This paragraph reports one T cell receptor (beta chain). Which antigen it targets is not known. No much larger clone is present one base from it, and per-base qualities are unavailable. The junction shows trimming of 4 bases on V and 4 bases on J, plus 17 bases between the germline ends. The CDR3 spans 15 residues, from the cysteine through the phenylalanine. Only the CDR3 portion is preserved as DNA: 45 bases, with reading frame beginning at the first base. CDR1 and CDR2 (SGHRS, YFSETQ) derive from the germline V gene. This sample stems from a study of T cell changes during pregnancy in multiple sclerosis (dated by TCRdb to about 2019). In the study overall: The study examined how the T cell repertoire changed over the course of pregnancy in women with multiple sclerosis.

Library method: the immunoSEQ multiplex PCR assay. As stored in TCRdb, this immuneACCESS dataset retains in-frame rearrangements with V and J assigned. A fraction of the clones does not appear; measured against another copy, unresolved V genes explain less than half of the discrepancy, and the remainder lacks a known reason. The sample table holds tens of thousands of clones, of which 90% were seen once. 1.5% of the sample comes from the top ten. The sequences come from peripheral blood, collected in the third trimester of pregnancy. The receptor chain draws on TRBV5-1 and TRBJ1-1; the D gene is perhaps TRBD1, on 6 matching bases. The sequence came from a female donor with multiple sclerosis, enrolled in a pregnancy study. The encoded CDR3 is CASSTGGRVSTEAFF. The DNA is as follows: TGCGCCAGCAGCACGGGGGGGCGTGTTAGCACTGAAGCTTTCTTT.